Shown below are 14 T cell receptor beta chains from a single sample sequenced in a study of shared clonotypes between healthy human individuals. TCRdb's copy holds only in-frame clones and misses some; the assay was immunoSEQ multiplex PCR. Counted here are more than 1 million clones, 70% to 80% occurring once; the ten biggest clones make up roughly 0.56%. Sequencing was carried out using memory CD4+ T cells from PBMCs. Regarding subset: CD45RA-negative fraction. These receptor sequences come from a man younger than 35 in good health. Some clones in this sample may be carry-over from other donors' samples.

This sequence joins TRBV28 and TRBJ2-3; maybe TRBD1 (6 bases). Germline CDR1 is MDHEN and CDR2 is SYDVKM. The CDR3 is made up of 13 amino acids. Trimming left V 5 bases short and J 8 bases short, with 14 bases between. The CDR3 nucleotides read TGTGCCAGCAGTCCCCCCACACAGGGTACGCAGTATTTT. Translation: CASSPPTQGTQYF.

The chain uses TRBV6-1 and TRBJ1-1, with D unresolved. In germline, CDR1 is MNHNS, CDR2 SASEGT. The CDR3 totals 12 residues. Trimming stripped 1 base from V and 3 bases from J, with 3 bases between. CDR3 in amino acids: CASSEGYTEAFF. CDR3 DNA: TGTGCCAGCAGTGAAGGGTACACTGAAGCTTTCTTT.

The rearrangement uses TRBV18 and TRBJ2-7, with D perhaps TRBD2 (5 bases). The V gene's germline CDR1 is KGHSH and CDR2 LQKENI. The CDR3 extends over 13 amino acids. V lost 2 bases and J 7 bases, leaving 12 bases between the germline ends. This CDR3 is CASSPVSTGEQYF. CDR3 bases: TGTGCCAGCTCACCAGTTTCGACGGGAGAGCAGTACTTC.

This clone was observed a single time. The gene calls are TRBV7-2 and TRBJ2-3, with D possibly being TRBD2 (5 bases). The CDR3 totals 14 residues. Trimming pared 3 bases from V and 0 bases from J, leaving 7 bases between. Germline V gene sequence: CDR1 SGHTA, CDR2 FQGNSA. The CDR3 is CASSFRRSTDTQYF. As DNA, the CDR3 is TGTGCCAGCAGCTTTAGGAGGAGCACAGATACGCAGTATTTT.

The CDR3: CASTPRRELDTQYF. The CDR3 region has the DNA TGTGCCAGCACTCCGAGGCGGGAGCTAGATACGCAGTATTTT. The V call is TRBV7-9, the J call TRBJ2-3, with 7 bases lining up with TRBD2. V lost 7 bases and J lost 5; bases outside the gene matches: 9. This CDR3 contains 14 residues. CDR1 is SEHNR, CDR2 FQNEAQ, per germline (reference sequence). The variable domain in full, with the rest retrieved from reference TRBV7-9 and TRBJ2-3, is DTGVSQNPRHKITKRGQNVTFRCDPISEHNRLYWYRQTLGQGPEFLTYFQNEAQLEKSRLLSDRFSAERPKGSFSTLEIQRTEQGDSAMYLCASTPRRELDTQYFGPGTRLTVL.

The chain carries TRBV5-1 and TRBJ2-1; perhaps TRBD2 as D (5 bases). Trimming removed 0 bases from V and 8 bases from J, with 9 bases in between. The CDR3 is 13 amino acids. CDR1 is SGHRS and CDR2 is YFSETQ in the germline V gene. The chain's CDR3 is CASSLAGWDEQFF. In DNA, the CDR3 is TGCGCCAGCAGCTTGGCGGGGTGGGATGAGCAGTTCTTC.

The V gene is TRBV5-4, the J gene TRBJ2-1; D gene ambiguous. The CDR3 runs 15 residues. The germline V gene encodes CDR1 SGHNT and CDR2 YYREEE (reference sequence). Trimming removed 4 bases at V and 0 bases at J, with 11 bases between. As DNA, the CDR3 is TGTGCCAGCAGCCCTGGGCCGAGCTCCTACAATGAGCAGTTCTTC. Its protein is CASSPGPSSYNEQFF.

The V gene is TRBV28, the J gene TRBJ1-2; D ambiguous. The germline V gene encodes CDR1 MDHEN and CDR2 SYDVKM. The CDR3 contains 12 residues. V gave up 6 bases and J gave up 3 bases, with 8 bases separating them. CDR3 in amino acids: CASRNHYYGYTF. CDR3 bases: TGTGCCAGCAGGAACCATTACTATGGCTACACCTTC.

The DNA of the CDR3 is TGTGCCAGCAGTGAATACCTTAATCAGCCCCAGCATTTT. Encoded protein: CASSEYLNQPQHF. This chain uses TRBV2 with TRBJ1-5; D call uncertain. The CDR3 covers 13 residues. Trimming shortened V by 2 bases and J by 4 bases, and 6 bases separated the two germline ends. Germline CDR1 reads SNHLY; CDR2 reads FYNNEI.

The chain joins TRBV15 to TRBJ1-2; D gene ambiguous. Germline V gives CDR1 LNHNV, CDR2 YYDKDF (reference sequence). V shed 4 bases and J shed 4 bases, with 10 bases lying between them. CDR3 length: 13 residues. CDR3 in amino acids: CATSTYGIYGYTF. The CDR3 DNA reads TGTGCCACCAGCACCTACGGTATCTATGGCTACACCTTC.

This chain connects TRBV27 to TRBJ2-1, with 7 nucleotides matching TRBD2. Germline lookup yields CDR1 MNHEY and CDR2 SMNVEV (reference sequence). The J segment lost 0 bases and the V segment lost 9 bases, leaving 5 bases of the junction unmatched. The length of the CDR3 is 14 residues. CDR3 protein: CARKGGSSYNEQFF. The CDR3 DNA is TGTGCCAGGAAGGGCGGGAGCTCCTACAATGAGCAGTTCTTC.

This CDR3 is CASSLDRRSGTQYF. CDR3 sequence (DNA): TGTGCCAGCAGCTTAGACAGACGGTCGGGGACCCAGTACTTC. The J gene is TRBJ2-5, the V gene TRBV13; D is unresolved. The CDR3 totals 14 residues. Germline CDR1 and CDR2: PRHDT and FYEKMQ (reference sequence). V dropped 1 base and J dropped 7 bases, with 13 bases sitting between them.

The rearrangement joins TRBV10-2 to TRBJ2-5; 8 bases are a match to TRBD2. The germline V gene encodes CDR1 WSHSY and CDR2 SAAADI. With 3 bases clipped from V and 1 base from J, the junction kept 10 bases outside the gene matches. This CDR3 is built from 17 residues. The CDR3 coding sequence is TGCGCCAGCAGTGATTTTCCGGCGGGGGGAACCCAAGAGACCCAGTACTTC. It translates to CASSDFPAGGTQETQYF.

V gene TRBV9 combines with J gene TRBJ2-3, with D possibly TRBD2 on 5 matching bases. The length of the CDR3 is 15 residues. Looked up from germline, CDR1 is SGDLS and CDR2 is YYNGEE. Trimming cost V 3 bases and J 6 bases, with 17 bases left between them. The chain's CDR3 is CASSDLAGVGDTQYF. The DNA of the CDR3 is TGTGCCAGCAGCGACCTAGCCGGGGTTGGCGATACGCAGTATTTT.